Sequencing of this T cell receptor beta chain was carried out in a study of beta chain features in type 1 diabetes. Study as a whole: Healthy donors resembled patients in age, gender and cell yields. Sorted cells examined across all samples numbered 85 million to 130 million. Points from the study as a whole: There were fewer insertions and more deletions at the VDJ junctions of type 1 diabetes patients. There was a moderate but significant shortening of TCRB CDR3s in all four CD4+ subsets of Type 1 diabetes patients.

Isolated RNA was reverse transcribed in full, so expressed TCRB transcripts were sequenced. This table comes from immunoSEQ multiplex PCR, and its TCRdb copy is limited to in-frame clones, with some not included. The sample has a few hundred thousand clones; 16% are singletons. Germline V gene lookup returns CDR1 SGHVS and CDR2 FQNEAQ. V was pared by 5 bases and J by 2 bases, with 12 bases of the junction left unmatched. The length of the CDR3 is 16 residues. On this clone itself: Its specificity is unknown.

V is TRBV7-8 and J is TRBJ2-7; 7 bases fit TRBD1. Sequencing used naive CD4+ T cells from blood. This TCR was sampled from a man under 40 with type 1 diabetes. CDR3 loop: CASSLGNWDSTYEQYF. CDR3 bases: TGTGCCAGCAGCCTCGGAAATTGGGACAGTACCTACGAGCAGTACTTC.